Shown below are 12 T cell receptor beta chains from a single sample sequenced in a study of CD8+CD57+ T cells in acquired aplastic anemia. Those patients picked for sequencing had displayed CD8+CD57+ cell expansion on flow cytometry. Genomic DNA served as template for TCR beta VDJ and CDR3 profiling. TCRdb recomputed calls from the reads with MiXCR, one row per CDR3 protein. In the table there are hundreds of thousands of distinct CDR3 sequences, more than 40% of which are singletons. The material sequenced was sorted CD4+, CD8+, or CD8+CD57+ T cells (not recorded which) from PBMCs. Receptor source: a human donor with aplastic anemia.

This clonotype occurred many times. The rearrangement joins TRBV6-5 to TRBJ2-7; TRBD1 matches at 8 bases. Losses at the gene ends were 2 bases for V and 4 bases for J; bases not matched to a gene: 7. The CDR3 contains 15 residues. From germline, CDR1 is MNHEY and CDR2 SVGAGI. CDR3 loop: CASSYPRTGKYEQYF. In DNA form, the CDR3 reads TGTGCCAGCAGTTACCCAAGGACAGGGAAGTACGAGCAGTACTTC.

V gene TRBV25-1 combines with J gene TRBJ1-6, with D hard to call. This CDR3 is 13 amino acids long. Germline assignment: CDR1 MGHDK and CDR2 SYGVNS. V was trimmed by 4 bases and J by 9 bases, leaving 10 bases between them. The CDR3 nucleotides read TGTGCCAGCAGTGCCCAAGGAGGTTCACCCCTCCACTTT. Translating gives CASSAQGGSPLHF.

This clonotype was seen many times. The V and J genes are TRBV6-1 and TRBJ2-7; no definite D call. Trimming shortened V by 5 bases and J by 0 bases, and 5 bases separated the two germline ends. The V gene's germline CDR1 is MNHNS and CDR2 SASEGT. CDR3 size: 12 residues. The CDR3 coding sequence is TGTGCCAGCAGTTACGACTCCTACGAGCAGTACTTC. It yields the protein CASSYDSYEQYF.

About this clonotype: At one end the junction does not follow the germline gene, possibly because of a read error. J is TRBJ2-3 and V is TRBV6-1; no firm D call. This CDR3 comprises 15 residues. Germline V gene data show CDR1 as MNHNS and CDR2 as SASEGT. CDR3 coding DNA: TGTGCCTGCAGTGATTCCGGCGGTAGCACAGATACGCAGTATTTT. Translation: CACSDSGGSTDTQYF.

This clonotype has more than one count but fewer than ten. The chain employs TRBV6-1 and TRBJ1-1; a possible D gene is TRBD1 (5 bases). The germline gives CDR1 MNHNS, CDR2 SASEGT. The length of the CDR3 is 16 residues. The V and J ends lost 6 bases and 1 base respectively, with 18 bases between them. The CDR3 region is CASRKGSGVENTEAFF. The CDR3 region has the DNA TGTGCCAGCAGAAAAGGGTCGGGGGTGGAGAACACTGAAGCTTTCTTT.

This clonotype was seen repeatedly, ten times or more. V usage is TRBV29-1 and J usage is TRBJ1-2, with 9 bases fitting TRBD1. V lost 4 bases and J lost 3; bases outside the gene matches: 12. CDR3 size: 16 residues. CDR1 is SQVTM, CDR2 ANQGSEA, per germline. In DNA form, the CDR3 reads TGCAGCGTTGTAACCGGGACAGGGTACAGGGACTATGGCTACACCTTC. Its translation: CSVVTGTGYRDYGYTF.

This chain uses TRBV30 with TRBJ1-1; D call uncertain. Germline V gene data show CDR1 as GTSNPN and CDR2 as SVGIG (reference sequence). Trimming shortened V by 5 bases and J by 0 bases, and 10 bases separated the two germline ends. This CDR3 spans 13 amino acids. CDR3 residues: CAWSGNMNTEAFF. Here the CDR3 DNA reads TGTGCCTGGTCAGGTAACATGAACACTGAAGCTTTCTTT.

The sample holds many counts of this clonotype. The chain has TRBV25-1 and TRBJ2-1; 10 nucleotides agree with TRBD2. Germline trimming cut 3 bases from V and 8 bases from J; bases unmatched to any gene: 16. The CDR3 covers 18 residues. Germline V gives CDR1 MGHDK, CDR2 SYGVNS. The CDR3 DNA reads TGTGCCAGCAGTGAGTCCTCCCCTGAGCGGGAGGGCCCCGATGAGCAGTTCTTC. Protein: CASSESSPEREGPDEQFF. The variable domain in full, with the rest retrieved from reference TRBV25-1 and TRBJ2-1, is EADIYQTPRYLVIGTGKKITLECSQTMGHDKMYWYQQDPGMELHLIHYSYGVNSTEKGDLSSESTVSRIRTEHFPLTLESARPSHTSQYLCASSESSPEREGPDEQFFGPGTRLTVL.

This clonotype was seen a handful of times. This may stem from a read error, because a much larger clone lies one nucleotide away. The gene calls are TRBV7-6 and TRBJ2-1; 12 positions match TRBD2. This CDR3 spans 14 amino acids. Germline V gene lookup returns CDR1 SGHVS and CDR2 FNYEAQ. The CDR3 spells CASSPSGRAGEQLF. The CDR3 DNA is TGTGCCAGCAGTCCTAGCGGGAGGGCCGGTGAGCAGCTCTTC.

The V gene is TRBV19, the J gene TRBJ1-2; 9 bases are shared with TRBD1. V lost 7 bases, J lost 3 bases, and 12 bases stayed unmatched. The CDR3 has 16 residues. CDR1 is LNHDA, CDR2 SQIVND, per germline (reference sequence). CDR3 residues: CASMEGTGLRDYGYTF. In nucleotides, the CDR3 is TGTGCCAGTATGGAAGGGACAGGGTTGAGGGACTATGGCTACACCTTC.

CDR3 loop: CAGWAGGAGETQYF. DNA for the CDR3: TGTGCCGGTTGGGCGGGGGGGGCGGGAGAGACCCAGTACTTC. The V and J genes are TRBV7-2 and TRBJ2-5; the match to TRBD2 covers 9 bases. The germline CDR1 and CDR2 sequences are SGHTA and FQGNSA. Losses at the gene ends were 11 bases for V and 4 bases for J; bases not matched to a gene: 11. CDR3 length equals 14 residues.

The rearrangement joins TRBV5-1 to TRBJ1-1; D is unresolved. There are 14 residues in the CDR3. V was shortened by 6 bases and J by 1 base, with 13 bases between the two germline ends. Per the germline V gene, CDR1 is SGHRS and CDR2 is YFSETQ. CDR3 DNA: TGCGCCAGCAAGGAGTCGGACGAGAACACTGAAGCTTTCTTT. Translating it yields CASKESDENTEAFF.